This T cell receptor (beta chain) came from a study of blood T cell repertoires in COVID-19. About the study: T cells, B-cell-depleted T cells, or PBMCs provided the cDNA or gDNA that served as material.

CDR1 SGHTA and CDR2 FQGNSA come from the germline V gene. Trimming shortened V by 5 bases and J by 3 bases, and 14 bases separated the two germline ends. This CDR3 comprises 15 residues. Assay used: immunoSEQ multiplex PCR; TCRdb lists only in-frame clones, some missing. Of 250,000 to 400,000 clones in the sample, about 89% were seen once. Before being deemed recovered, Cohort 3 donors had two negative PCRs, clearance, or symptom resolution. The clonotype was recovered from a young woman who had recovered from COVID-19. Sequencing used PBMCs or T cells enriched from blood (not recorded which). The chain links TRBV7-2 to TRBJ1-5, with D possibly being TRBD1 (5 bases). CDR3 nucleotide sequence: TGTGCCAGCAGCCCAGAGGCAGGGTTCAATCAGCCCCAGCATTTT. Translated: CASSPEAGFNQPQHF. Full variable domain (missing parts from reference TRBV7-2 and TRBJ1-5): GAGVSQSPSNKVTEKGKDVELRCDPISGHTALYWYRQSLGQGLEFLIYFQGNSAPDKSGLPSDRFSAERTGGSVSTLTIQRTQQEDSAVYLCASSPEAGFNQPQHFGDGTRLSIL.